This T cell receptor beta chain was documented in a study of a mutant IDH1 vaccine in newly diagnosed glioma (dated by TCRdb to the early 2020s). Background for the entire study: Across visits V03 through V10, patients got a total of eight vaccinations, given in weeks 1, 3, 5, 7, 11, 15, 19 and 23. Prior to enrollment, standard therapy consisting of radiotherapy alone, temozolomide alone, or radiochemotherapy with temozolomide had been administered to patients, with the combination being received by most patients. Longitudinal TCRB deep sequencing was performed for about two dozen treated patients wherever samples were available for exploratory analyses. Vaccination began 4-6 weeks after radiotherapy alone, or alongside temozolomide cycles in the chemotherapy-containing groups. Of the roughly 34 treated patients, around 62% were male and roughly 38% were female, and a mean age of roughly 40 years was recorded. Peripheral blood samples were drawn at six visits, namely V03 (baseline), V05, V07, V10, V12 and V13.

As for this clone: Its cognate antigen has yet to be identified. Base-call qualities are not available, and no considerably larger clone is one nucleotide away.

From cysteine to phenylalanine, the CDR3 is 16 amino acids long. The CDR3 DNA has 48 bases and is translated from base 1. V drops 4 bases and J drops 6 bases, leaving 19 bases in between. CDR1 is given as MDHEN and CDR2 as SYDVKM, both from the germline V gene. Beyond this particular receptor, the publication reports: Immune responses induced by the vaccine were seen in 90% to 95% of patients across multiple MHC alleles. Availability determined which PBMC samples were chosen for TCRB deep sequencing. No apparent relationship was observed between pseudoprogression and alterations in the top peripheral T cell clonotypes detected by TCRB sequencing. The authors stated that sample limitations prevented analyses of patient blood samples from being reproduced.

The library was obtained by the immunoSEQ multiplex PCR assay. Rearranged TCR beta chain sequences were amplified using the hsTCRB Kit according to the manufacturer's protocol. TCRB libraries were sequenced on an Illumina MiSeq. In the paper's pipeline: The proprietary platform of the kit vendor was used for demultiplexing, trimming and gene mapping. Entries here come from immuneACCESS through TCRdb and include only in-frame sequences with V and J called. Some clones fail to appear in such tables; in the studies checked, an unresolved V gene covers under half of the shortfall, and the cause of the remainder is unknown. D and trimming come from the DNA, and the V and J calls and clone size come from that table. The sample has tens of thousands of clones on record, roughly 81% of them singletons. The ten top clones hold approximately 4.3% of the sample. According to the study, the label for this sample's time point signals: week 23, last vaccination. Each vaccine dose, consisting of 300 ug of a 20-mer mutant IDH1 peptide in Montanide, was administered subcutaneously with topical imiquimod. The donors had newly diagnosed IDH1-mutant astrocytomas of WHO grade 3 or 4 that showed loss of nuclear ATRX. The samples were drawn from NOA16, a multicentre, single-arm, open-label phase I trial in Germany that tested a mutant IDH1 peptide vaccine in humans for the first time. Genomic DNA for TCRB sequencing was extracted from EDTA blood using the DNeasy Blood and Tissue Kit.

Sample: PBMCs, taken from a glioma patient whose treatment included an IDH1 peptide vaccine. The clonotype originates from a man aged 25 to 40 with glioma. Here the chain combines TRBV28 and TRBJ1-5; D gene: possibly TRBD1, on 6 matching bases. For the CDR3, the sequence is CASSWEGGRIGQPQHF. In nucleotide form, the sequence is TGTGCCAGCAGTTGGGAGGGGGGTAGGATCGGTCAGCCCCAGCATTTT.